The present T cell receptor (beta chain) was sequenced within a study of cytomegalovirus exposure and HLA in healthy donors. Use of 60 Vbeta and 13 Jbeta primers characterized the PCR. Under the authors' procedure: A later analysis tallied some 84 million unique TCR beta chains, about 12 million of them shared. The method was immunoSEQ multiplex PCR; TCRdb's version includes in-frame clones alone and lacks a portion of them. The DNA was the basis for D and trimming; V, J and clone size are from that table. The sample consists of around 88,000 clones, approximately 80% of them appearing once. Points from the study as a whole: The authors later linked a missense DCLRE1C variant to TCR beta V- and J-gene trimming. Immune exposure information comprised only CMV serostatus. Versus the approximately 670-donor mean, an Asian-associated ancestry cluster reportedly showed fewer N-insertions in a later analysis.

Turning to this clone: Its antigen is unknown.

Sequenced input: PBMCs. The clonotype originates from a woman aged 35 to 49 in good health and CMV-seropositive.

The CDR3: CASSVEQGTYGYTF. DNA for the CDR3: TGTGCCAGCAGCGTCGAACAGGGAACCTATGGCTACACCTTC. The chain couples TRBV5-4 to TRBJ1-2, with D possibly TRBD1 on 6 matching bases. Between the trimmed V and J ends, which lost 4 bases and 4 bases, there was a span of 14 bases. The V gene's germline CDR1 is SGHNT and CDR2 YYREEE (reference sequence). The CDR3 runs to 14 residues.